Listed below are T cell receptor beta chains from one sample, sequenced in a study of blood T cell repertoires in COVID-19. Clones were sequenced by immunoSEQ multiplex PCR, and TCRdb holds only the in-frame ones, with some missing. The sample contains around 48,000 clones, approximately 89% of which appear only once. The sequenced sample was peripheral blood. Every receptor here comes from a man aged 60 to 69 with active or convalescent COVID-19. CDR3s include the opening cysteine and the closing phenylalanine or tryptophan. D genes are given only for firm matches. Clone sizes are given selectively: once, few, many, or a class where the clone is expanded.

>NA|TRBJ1-2|NA|13|TRBV24-1
TGTGCCACCAGTGGAGCGGCTAACTATGGCTACACCTTC
CATSGAANYGYTF
>NA|TRBJ2-1|TRBD2|16|TRBV10-3
TGTGCCATCAGTGAGCCTACTAGCGGGGGGCGCAATGAGCAGTTCTTC
CAISEPTSGGRNEQFF
>NA|TRBJ2-3|NA|15|TRBV6-6
TGTGCCAGCAGTTACGGGGAAATCGGGGCAGATACGCAGTATTTT
CASSYGEIGADTQYF
>NA|TRBJ2-5|NA|13|TRBV19
TGTGCCAGTAGCATATCGAGAGAAGAGACCCAGTACTTC
CASSISREETQYF
>few|TRBJ2-3|TRBD2|14|TRBV7-2
TGTGCCAGCAGCGAAGGACTAGCAGCAGATACGCAGTATTTT
CASSEGLAADTQYF
>NA|TRBJ2-7|NA|16|TRBV5-1
TGCGCCAGCAGCCCCAATTCCGGGACATATCCCTACGAGCAGTACTTC
CASSPNSGTYPYEQYF
>NA|TRBJ1-2|NA|12|TRBV12-3/TRBV12-4
TGTGCCAGCAGTTTTGAGCGGGTGGGCTACACCTTC
CASSFERVGYTF
>NA|TRBJ1-2|NA|16|TRBV4-1
TGCGCCAGCAGCCAAGGGGACACCCTCCGAGGCTATGGCTACACCTTC
CASSQGDTLRGYGYTF
>NA|TRBJ1-3|TRBD1|14|TRBV6-5
TGTGCCAGCAGGACAGGGGCCACCGGAAACACCATATATTTT
CASRTGATGNTIYF
>NA|TRBJ1-3|NA|17|TRBV4-2
TGTGCCAGCAGCCAAGACTGGGGAGGTTCTTCCGGAAACACCATATATTTT
CASSQDWGGSSGNTIYF
>NA|TRBJ2-7|NA|15|TRBV11-2
TGTGCCAGCAGCTCCCTTCAGGGAGGAGGCTACGAGCAGTACTTC
CASSSLQGGGYEQYF
>NA|TRBJ1-1|TRBD1|15|TRBV6-5
TGTGCCAGCAGTTACCAGACAGGGGGTTACACTGAAGCTTTCTTT
CASSYQTGGYTEAFF
>NA|TRBJ2-1|NA|13|TRBV11-2
TGTGCCAGCAGCCCAATGTCCAACTATGAGCAGTTCTTC
CASSPMSNYEQFF
>NA|TRBJ1-1|NA|14|TRBV5-1
TGCGCCAGCAGCTCCCAGGGGCCGGGCACTGAAGCTTTCTTT
CASSSQGPGTEAFF
>NA|TRBJ2-5|NA|16|TRBV5-1
TGCGCCAGCAGCTTGGCCGGGGGACTGGGGCAAGAGACCCAGTACTTC
CASSLAGGLGQETQYF
>few|TRBJ2-3|TRBD2|18|TRBV19
TGTGCCAGTAGTATAGGGCCGACTAGCGGGGGGCCCACAGATACGCAGTATTTT
CASSIGPTSGGPTDTQYF
>NA|TRBJ1-2|TRBD1|12|TRBV2
TGTGCCAGAATTACAGGGGTAAATGGCTACACCTTC
CARITGVNGYTF
>few|TRBJ2-7|TRBD1|15|TRBV19
TGTGCCAGTAGTTCTCAGGGACAGTCTCCCTACGAGCAGTACTTC
CASSSQGQSPYEQYF
>NA|TRBJ1-4|TRBD1|15|TRBV27
TGTGCCAGCAGTCCTTTACAGGGGCGAGCTGAAAAACTGTTTTTT
CASSPLQGRAEKLFF
>NA|TRBJ2-5|TRBD2|14|TRBV5-1
TGCGCCAGCAGCTTGCGGGGGGGTGGCGAGACCCAGTACTTC
CASSLRGGGETQYF
>NA|TRBJ2-1|NA|14|TRBV7-9
TGTGCCAGCAGCTTAGCTTCAGGCTACAATGAGCAGTTCTTC
CASSLASGYNEQFF
>NA|TRBJ1-1|NA|15|TRBV7-8
TGTGCCAGCAGCTTGCGGCGGGGTCTGAACACTGAAGCTTTCTTT
CASSLRRGLNTEAFF
>NA|TRBJ1-4|NA|15|TRBV15
TGTGCCACCAGCAGAGGGGAGGGAACTAATGAAAAACTGTTTTTT
CATSRGEGTNEKLFF
>NA|TRBJ2-3|TRBD2|14|TRBV6-5
TGTGCCGGATATAGCGGGGGAAGCACAGATACGCAGTATTTT
CAGYSGGSTDTQYF
>NA|TRBJ1-4|NA|15|TRBV6-5
TGTGCCAGCAGCTATGGGCAGACAGAAGATGAAAAACTGTTTTTT
CASSYGQTEDEKLFF
>NA|TRBJ1-5|NA|14|TRBV4-1
TGCGCCAGCAGCGGTACAGGGCGCAATCAGCCCCAGCATTTT
CASSGTGRNQPQHF
>NA|TRBJ1-1|TRBD1|15|TRBV6-5
TGTGCCAGCAGTTACAGGACAGGGGGGTACACTGAAGCTTTCTTT
CASSYRTGGYTEAFF
>NA|TRBJ1-6|TRBD1|15|TRBV18
TGTGCCAGCTCACCCGGACAGGGTGTCGGTTCACCCCTCCACTTT
CASSPGQGVGSPLHF
>NA|TRBJ1-2|TRBD1|15|TRBV5-1
TGCGCCAGCAGCTTGGATCTGACAGGGGACTATGGCTACACCTTC
CASSLDLTGDYGYTF
>NA|TRBJ2-7|NA|13|TRBV7-3
TGTGCCAGCAGCTTAACGTTACAGAGCGAGCAGTACTTC
CASSLTLQSEQYF
>NA|TRBJ1-2|TRBD1|11|TRBV20-1
TGCAGTGCTAGAACGGACAGGGCCTACACCTTC
CSARTDRAYTF
>NA|TRBJ2-7|TRBD2|16|TRBV10-3
TGTGCCATCAGTGCAGGGGGGACTAGCGGAGCCTACGAGCAGTACTTC
CAISAGGTSGAYEQYF
>NA|TRBJ2-4|NA|13|TRBV12-2
TGTGCAAGTCGCTTAGAAAATGAGGAGGCGGAGTACTTC
CASRLENEEAEYF
>NA|TRBJ2-7|TRBD1|15|TRBV7-2
TGTGCCAGCAGTCGTGGACAGGGATCTGTCTACGAGCAGTACTTC
CASSRGQGSVYEQYF
>NA|TRBJ2-6|NA|18|TRBV6-1
TGTGCCAGCAGTGAGGTAGCAGCCTCCCTCTCTGGGGCCAACGTCCTGACTTTC
CASSEVAASLSGANVLTF
>NA|TRBJ2-3|TRBD2|13|TRBV3-1/TRBV3-2
TGTGCCAGCAGCCAAGTACTAGCGGGGGAGCAGTATTTT
CASSQVLAGEQYF
>NA|TRBJ2-7|TRBD1|14|TRBV10-3
TGTGCCACGACAAAGGACAGGACGATCTACGAGCAGTACTTC
CATTKDRTIYEQYF
>NA|TRBJ1-1|NA|16|TRBV4-3
TGCGCCAGCAGCCAAGGATTCGTGACAGTGAACACTGAAGCTTTCTTT
CASSQGFVTVNTEAFF
>NA|TRBJ2-7|NA|16|TRBV28
TGTGCCAGCATTAAGGGGGGGACGGCGAGCTCCTACGAGCAGTACTTC
CASIKGGTASSYEQYF
>NA|TRBJ2-5|NA|15|TRBV28
TGTGCCAGCAGTCCCCCAATGGGAGGGGGGGAGACCCAGTACTTC
CASSPPMGGGETQYF
>NA|TRBJ1-4|NA|14|TRBV9
TGTGCCAGCAGCGGTGGAGGCTCTAATGAAAAACTGTTTTTT
CASSGGGSNEKLFF
>few|TRBJ1-2|TRBD1|15|TRBV7-2
TGTGCCAGCAGCTTAGGAGGTGGGACAGCCTATGGCTACACCTTC
CASSLGGGTAYGYTF
>once|TRBJ1-4|NA|15|TRBV18
TGTGCCAGCTCACCTCGCGGGGAGGGTATCGAAAAACTGTTTTTT
CASSPRGEGIEKLFF
>NA|TRBJ2-5|TRBD1|17|TRBV15
TGTGCCACCAGCAGAGTATACGGGACAGCCTCACAAGAGACCCAGTACTTC
CATSRVYGTASQETQYF
>NA|TRBJ2-7|TRBD1|14|TRBV9
TGTGCCAGCAGCCTTCGAATCGACAGGGGCGAGCAGTACTTC
CASSLRIDRGEQYF
>NA|TRBJ2-7|TRBD1|14|TRBV6-2/TRBV6-3
TGTGCCAGCAGTTACCCGGGACAGGTAGGCGAGCAGTACTTC
CASSYPGQVGEQYF
>NA|TRBJ2-6|TRBD2|15|TRBV3-1/TRBV3-2
TGTGCCAGCAGCCAGGGAGGGACTGGGGCCAACGTCCTGACTTTC
CASSQGGTGANVLTF
>NA|TRBJ1-5|NA|15|TRBV2
TGTGCCAGCAGTGAACCCGGGAGGGGAGAAGAGGCCCAGCATTTT
CASSEPGRGEEAQHF
>NA|TRBJ2-5|TRBD1|13|TRBV2
TGTGCCAGCAGGACAGGGGGCCAAGAGACCCAGTACTTC
CASRTGGQETQYF
>NA|TRBJ1-4|NA|16|TRBV28
TGTGCCAGCAGCACTAATGGGGGAGGGTTCAATGAAAAACTGTTTTTT
CASSTNGGGFNEKLFF
>NA|TRBJ1-6|NA|16|TRBV5-1
TGCGCCAGCAGCTTGGAAGTGACAGACTATAATTCACCCCTCCACTTT
CASSLEVTDYNSPLHF
>NA|TRBJ1-6|NA|12|TRBV7-2
TGTGCCAGCAGCTTAAGAGATTCACCCCTCCACTTT
CASSLRDSPLHF
>NA|TRBJ1-5|TRBD1|14|TRBV18
TGTGCCAGCTCACCGGACAGGGAAAATCAGCCCCAGCATTTT
CASSPDRENQPQHF
>NA|TRBJ2-7|TRBD1|15|TRBV11-1
TGTGCCAGCAGCCGAGCCGGGACAGGGGGTTACGAGCAGTACTTC
CASSRAGTGGYEQYF
>NA|TRBJ2-7|NA|14|TRBV6-6
TGTGCCAGCACCACCGGGACATCCTCCTACGAGCAGTACTTC
CASTTGTSSYEQYF